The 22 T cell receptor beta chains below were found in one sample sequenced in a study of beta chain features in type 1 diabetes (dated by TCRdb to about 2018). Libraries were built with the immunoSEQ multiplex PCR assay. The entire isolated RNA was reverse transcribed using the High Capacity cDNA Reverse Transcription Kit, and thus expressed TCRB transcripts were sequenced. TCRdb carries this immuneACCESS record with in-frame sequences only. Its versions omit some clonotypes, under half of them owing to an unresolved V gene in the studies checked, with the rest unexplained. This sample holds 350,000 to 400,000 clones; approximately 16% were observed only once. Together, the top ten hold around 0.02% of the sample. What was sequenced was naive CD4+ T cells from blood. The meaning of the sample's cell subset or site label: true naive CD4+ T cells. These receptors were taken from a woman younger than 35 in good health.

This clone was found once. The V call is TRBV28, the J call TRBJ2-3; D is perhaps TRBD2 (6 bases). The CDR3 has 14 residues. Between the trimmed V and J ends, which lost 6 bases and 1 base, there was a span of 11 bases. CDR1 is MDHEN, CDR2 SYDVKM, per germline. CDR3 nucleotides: TGTGCCAGCAGCGAGCCGGGAGGCACAGATACGCAGTATTTT. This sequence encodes CASSEPGGTDTQYF.

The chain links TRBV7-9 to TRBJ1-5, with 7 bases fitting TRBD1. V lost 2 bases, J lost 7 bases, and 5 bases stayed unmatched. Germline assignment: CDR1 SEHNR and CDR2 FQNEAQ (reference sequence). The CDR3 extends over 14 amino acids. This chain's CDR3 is CASSLSTGWQPQHF. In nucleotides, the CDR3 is TGTGCCAGCAGCTTATCGACAGGGTGGCAGCCCCAGCATTTT.

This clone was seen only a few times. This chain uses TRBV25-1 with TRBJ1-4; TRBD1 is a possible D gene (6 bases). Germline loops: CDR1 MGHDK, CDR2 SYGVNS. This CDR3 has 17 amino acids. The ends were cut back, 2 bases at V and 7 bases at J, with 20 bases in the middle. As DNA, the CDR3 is TGTGCCAGCAGTGAACCAGGGGCCATTTCTCTCGGTGAAAAACTGTTTTTT. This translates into CASSEPGAISLGEKLFF.

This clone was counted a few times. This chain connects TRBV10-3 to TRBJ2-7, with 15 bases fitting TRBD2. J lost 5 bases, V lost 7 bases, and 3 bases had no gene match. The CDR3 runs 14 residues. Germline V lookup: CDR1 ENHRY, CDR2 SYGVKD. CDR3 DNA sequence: TGTGCCATCACTAGGACTAGCGGGAGGGACGAGCAGTACTTC. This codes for CAITRTSGRDEQYF.

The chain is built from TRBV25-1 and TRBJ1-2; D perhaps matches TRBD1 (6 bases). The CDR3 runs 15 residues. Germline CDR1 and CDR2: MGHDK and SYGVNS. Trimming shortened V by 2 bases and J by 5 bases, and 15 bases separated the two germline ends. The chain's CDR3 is CASSEGSGQKYGYTF. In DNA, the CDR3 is TGTGCCAGCAGTGAAGGGTCCGGACAGAAATATGGCTACACCTTC.

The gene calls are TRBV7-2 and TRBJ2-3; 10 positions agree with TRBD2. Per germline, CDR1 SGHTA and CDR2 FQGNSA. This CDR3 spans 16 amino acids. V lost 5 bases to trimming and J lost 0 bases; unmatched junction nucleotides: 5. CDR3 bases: TGTGCCAGCAGCCCTAGCGGGGGAACTAGCACAGATACGCAGTATTTT. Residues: CASSPSGGTSTDTQYF.

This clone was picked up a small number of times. The CDR3 nucleotides read TGTGCCAGCAGCCTAGAAGGCGGCTATGGCTACACCTTC. It yields the protein CASSLEGGYGYTF. This rearrangement joins TRBV9 to TRBJ1-2; D uncertain. The germline gives CDR1 SGDLS, CDR2 YYNGEE. The CDR3 extends over 13 amino acids. V shed 4 bases and J shed 4 bases, with 11 bases lying between them.

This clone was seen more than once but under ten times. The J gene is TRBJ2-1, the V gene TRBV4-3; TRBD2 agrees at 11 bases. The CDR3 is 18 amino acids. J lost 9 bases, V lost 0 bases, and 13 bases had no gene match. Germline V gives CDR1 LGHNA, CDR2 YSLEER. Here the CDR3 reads CASSQEWWGLADIGEQFF. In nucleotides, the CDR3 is TGCGCCAGCAGCCAAGAATGGTGGGGACTAGCGGATATTGGTGAGCAGTTCTTC.

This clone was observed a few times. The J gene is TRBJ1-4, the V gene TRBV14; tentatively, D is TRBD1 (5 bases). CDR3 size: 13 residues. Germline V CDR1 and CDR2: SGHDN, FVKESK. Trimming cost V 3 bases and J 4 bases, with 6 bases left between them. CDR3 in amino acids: CASSQGLNEKLFF. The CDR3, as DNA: TGTGCCAGCAGCCAGGGGCTTAATGAAAAACTGTTTTTT.

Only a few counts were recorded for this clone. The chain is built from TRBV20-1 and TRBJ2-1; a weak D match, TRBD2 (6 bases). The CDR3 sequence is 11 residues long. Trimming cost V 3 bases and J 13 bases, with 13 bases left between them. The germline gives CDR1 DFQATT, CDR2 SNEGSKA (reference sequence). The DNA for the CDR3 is TGCAGTGCTAGTAAGACTAGTGATCAGTTCTTC. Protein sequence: CSASKTSDQFF.

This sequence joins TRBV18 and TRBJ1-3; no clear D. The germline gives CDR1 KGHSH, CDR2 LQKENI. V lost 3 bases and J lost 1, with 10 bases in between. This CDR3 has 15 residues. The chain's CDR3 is CASSPLPSSGNTIYF. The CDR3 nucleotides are TGTGCCAGCTCACCCCTACCGAGTTCTGGAAACACCATATATTTT. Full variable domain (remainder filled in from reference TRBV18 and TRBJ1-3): NAGVMQNPRHLVRRRGQEARLRCSPMKGHSHVYWYRQLPEEGLKFMVYLQKENIIDESGMPKERFSAEFPKEGPSILRIQQVVRGDSAAYFCASSPLPSSGNTIYFGEGSWLTVV.

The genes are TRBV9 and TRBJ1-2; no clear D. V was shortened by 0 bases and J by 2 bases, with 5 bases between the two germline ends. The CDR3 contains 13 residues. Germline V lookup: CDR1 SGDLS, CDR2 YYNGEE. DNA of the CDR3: TGTGCCAGCAGCGTAGGAGCCAACTATGGCTACACCTTC. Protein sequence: CASSVGANYGYTF.

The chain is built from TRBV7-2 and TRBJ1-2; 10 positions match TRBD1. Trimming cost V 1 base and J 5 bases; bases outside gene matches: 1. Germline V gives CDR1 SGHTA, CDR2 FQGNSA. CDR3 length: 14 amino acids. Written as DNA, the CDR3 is TGTGCCAGCAGCTTAGGGACAGGGGGTTATGGCTACACCTTC. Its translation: CASSLGTGGYGYTF.

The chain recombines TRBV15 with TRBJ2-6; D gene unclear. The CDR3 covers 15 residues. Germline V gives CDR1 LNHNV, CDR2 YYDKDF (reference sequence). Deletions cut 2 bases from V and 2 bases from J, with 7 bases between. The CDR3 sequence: CATSRRITGANVLTF. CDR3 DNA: TGTGCCACCAGCAGACGTATTACTGGGGCCAACGTCCTGACTTTC.

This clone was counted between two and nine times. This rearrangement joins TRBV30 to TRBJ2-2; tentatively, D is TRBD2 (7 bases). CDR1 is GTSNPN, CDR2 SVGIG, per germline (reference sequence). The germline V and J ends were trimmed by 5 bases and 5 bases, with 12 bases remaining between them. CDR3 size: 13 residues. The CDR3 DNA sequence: TGTGCCTGGGCCCGGGGGGCGACCGGGGAGCTGTTTTTT. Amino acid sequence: CAWARGATGELFF. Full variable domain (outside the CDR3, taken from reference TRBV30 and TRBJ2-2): SQTIHQWPATLVQPVGSPLSLECTVEGTSNPNLYWYRQAAGRGLQLLFYSVGIGQISSEVPQNLSASRPQDRQFILSSKKLLLSDSGFYLCAWARGATGELFFGEGSRLTVL.

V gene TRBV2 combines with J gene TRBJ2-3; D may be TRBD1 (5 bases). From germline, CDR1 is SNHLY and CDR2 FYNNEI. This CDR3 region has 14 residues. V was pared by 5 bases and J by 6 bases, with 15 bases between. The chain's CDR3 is CASSLQAGLDTQYF. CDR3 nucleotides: TGTGCCAGCAGTCTACAGGCAGGGCTGGATACGCAGTATTTT.

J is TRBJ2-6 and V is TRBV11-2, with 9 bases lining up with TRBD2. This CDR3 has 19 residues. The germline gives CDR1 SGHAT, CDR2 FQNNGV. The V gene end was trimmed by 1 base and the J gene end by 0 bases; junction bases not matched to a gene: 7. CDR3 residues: CASSLGSGRSHSGANVLTF. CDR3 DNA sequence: TGTGCCAGCAGCTTAGGGAGCGGGAGGTCCCACTCTGGGGCCAACGTCCTGACTTTC.

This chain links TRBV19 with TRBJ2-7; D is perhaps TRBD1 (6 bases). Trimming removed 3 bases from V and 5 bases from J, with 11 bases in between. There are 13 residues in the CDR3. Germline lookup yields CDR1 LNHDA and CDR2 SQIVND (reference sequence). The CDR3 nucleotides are TGTGCCAGTAGTATGAGGGGGACCCACGAGCAGTACTTC. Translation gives CASSMRGTHEQYF.

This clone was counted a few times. CDR3 residues: CASREISSYEQYF. The CDR3 coding sequence is TGTGCCTCCCGCGAGATAAGCTCCTACGAGCAGTACTTC. The chain combines TRBV30 with TRBJ2-7; D ambiguous. Per the germline V gene, CDR1 is GTSNPN and CDR2 is SVGIG (reference sequence). The CDR3 consists of 13 residues. V lost 7 bases and J lost 0, with 13 bases in between.

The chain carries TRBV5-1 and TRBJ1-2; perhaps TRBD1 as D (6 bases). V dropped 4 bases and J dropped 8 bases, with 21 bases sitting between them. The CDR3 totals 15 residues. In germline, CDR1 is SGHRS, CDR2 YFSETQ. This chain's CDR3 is CASSPEQGTSRGYTF. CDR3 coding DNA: TGCGCCAGCAGCCCCGAACAGGGAACCTCGCGAGGCTACACCTTC.

Here the CDR3 reads CASSRLAETQYF. DNA of the CDR3: TGTGCCAGCAGCAGACTAGCGGAGACCCAGTACTTC. This chain uses TRBV28 with TRBJ2-5, with 8 nucleotides matching TRBD2. There are 12 residues in the CDR3. Germline CDR1 reads MDHEN; CDR2 reads SYDVKM. Unmatched junction bases numbered 2, after V lost 6 bases and J lost 5 bases.

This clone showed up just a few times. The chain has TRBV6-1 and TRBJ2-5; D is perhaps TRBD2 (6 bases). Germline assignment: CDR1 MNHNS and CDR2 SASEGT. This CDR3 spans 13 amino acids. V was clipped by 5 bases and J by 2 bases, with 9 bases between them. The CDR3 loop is CASSPGLQETQYF. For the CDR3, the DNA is TGTGCCAGCAGTCCGGGACTTCAAGAGACCCAGTACTTC.